Each of the 2 T cell receptor beta chains below was sequenced from the same sample in a study of OX40 agonist ivuxolimab in advanced cancers. Sequenced by immunoSEQ multiplex PCR; TCRdb stores in-frame clones only, minus some. The sample shows tens of thousands of clones, 89% of them seen only once. Specimen: CD4+ or CD8+ T cells sorted from blood, collected in a trial of the OX40 agonist ivuxolimab. The origin of the receptors is an adult with an advanced solid tumor such as melanoma, head and neck, liver or kidney cancer.

In the case of this clone: Other DNA sequences in the same sample also yield this CDR3. This rearrangement joins TRBV28 to TRBJ1-5, with no clear D. The CDR3 runs 15 residues. Per the germline V gene, CDR1 is MDHEN and CDR2 is SYDVKM. Trimming pared 1 base from V and 2 bases from J, leaving 9 bases between. CDR3 residues: CASSLLFGGNQPQHF. The CDR3 region has the DNA TGTGCCAGCAGTTTATTGTTTGGGGGCAATCAGCCCCAGCATTTT.

The rearrangement links TRBV7-2 to TRBJ2-1; 7 bases match TRBD2. Unmatched junction bases numbered 3, after V lost 6 bases and J lost 7 bases. Germline CDR1 reads SGHTA; CDR2 reads FQGNSA. This CDR3 spans 12 amino acids. CDR3 protein: CASSSAGNEQFF. In DNA form, the CDR3 reads TGTGCCAGCAGTTCAGCGGGAAATGAGCAGTTCTTC.